Listed below are T cell receptor beta chains from one sample, sequenced in a study of shared clonotypes between healthy human individuals. Repertoires were generated with immunoSEQ multiplex PCR, while TCRdb's copy carries only in-frame clones and drops some. This table holds about 500,000 clones, 70% to 80% found once. The material sequenced was PBMCs. These receptors were obtained from a woman aged 40 to 49 in good health. Some clones in this sample may be carry-over from other donors' samples. The CDR3 runs from the conserved cysteine through the conserved F or W. Fields, in order: J gene, D gene, V gene, clone size, CDR3 protein, CDR3 DNA. A D gene is named only where the DNA matches it firmly. Only part of the rows carry a size: once, few, many, or a class if the clone is expanded.

>TRBJ2-1|-|TRBV6-5|-
CASSPGTHSYNEQFF
TGTGCCAGCAGCCCCGGGACACACTCCTACAATGAGCAGTTCTTC
>TRBJ2-1|-|TRBV6-5|many
CASSYTIQSSYNEQFF
TGTGCCAGCAGTTACACCATCCAGAGCTCCTACAATGAGCAGTTCTTC
>TRBJ2-1|-|TRBV9|once
CASSVVPGVYNEQFF
TGTGCCAGCAGCGTAGTTCCAGGGGTATACAATGAGCAGTTCTTC
>TRBJ2-6|-|TRBV2|-
CASSRQASGANVLTF
TGTGCCAGCAGTAGACAGGCCTCTGGGGCCAACGTCCTGACTTTC
>TRBJ2-2|-|TRBV28|few
CATLDRNTGELFF
TGTGCCACGTTAGACAGGAACACCGGGGAGCTGTTTTTT
>TRBJ2-7|TRBD1|TRBV11-2|-
CASSSLRDRAREQYF
TGTGCCAGCAGCTCCCTTCGGGACAGGGCACGCGAGCAGTACTTC
>TRBJ1-2|TRBD1|TRBV11-2|once
CASSLGTEGAGYTF
TGTGCCAGCAGCTTGGGGACAGAAGGCGCTGGCTACACCTTC
>TRBJ1-5|-|TRBV6-1|-
CASSETSNQPQHF
TGTGCCAGCAGTGAAACTAGCAATCAGCCCCAGCATTTT
>TRBJ1-2|TRBD1|TRBV29-1|-
CSVFQGDYGYTF
TGCAGCGTCTTTCAGGGGGACTATGGCTACACCTTC
>TRBJ2-1|-|TRBV5-5|-
CASSLFGKINWNEQFF
TGTGCCAGCAGCTTGTTCGGAAAAATCAATTGGAATGAGCAGTTCTTC
>TRBJ2-2|-|TRBV5-1|few
CASSLVGMNTGELFF
TGCGCCAGCAGCTTGGTCGGGATGAACACCGGGGAGCTGTTTTTT
>TRBJ2-6|-|TRBV7-9|once
CASSTSTGSGANVLTF
TGTGCCAGCAGCACCTCAACAGGGTCCGGGGCCAACGTCCTGACTTTC
>TRBJ2-3|TRBD1|TRBV18|once
CASSGTEWEDTQYF
TGTGCCAGCTCAGGGACAGAGTGGGAAGATACGCAGTATTTT
>TRBJ2-3|-|TRBV7-9|-
CASSLDQGYTDTQYF
TGTGCCAGCAGCTTAGATCAGGGCTACACAGATACGCAGTATTTT
>TRBJ2-5|-|TRBV29-1|-
CSVGPTPETQYF
TGCAGCGTCGGGCCCACCCCAGAGACCCAGTACTTC
>TRBJ1-1|-|TRBV30|-
CAWVGRRDTEAFF
TGTGCCTGGGTGGGACGAAGGGACACTGAAGCTTTCTTT
>TRBJ2-1|TRBD2|TRBV9|-
CASSAGIAGGNEQFF
TGTGCCAGCAGCGCGGGGATAGCGGGAGGCAATGAGCAGTTCTTC
>TRBJ2-3|TRBD2|TRBV27|-
CASNPRGLAGADTQYF
TGTGCCAGCAACCCCCGGGGGCTAGCGGGAGCAGATACGCAGTATTTT
>TRBJ1-4|-|TRBV25-1|many
CASSDHNSNEKLFF
TGTGCCAGCAGTGATCACAATAGTAATGAAAAACTGTTTTTT
>TRBJ1-1|-|TRBV5-1|-
CASSLDRDTEAFF
TGCGCCAGCAGCTTGGACAGGGACACTGAAGCTTTCTTT
>TRBJ1-5|-|TRBV6-6|-
CASSYSTQGNQPQHF
TGTGCCAGCAGTTACTCGACGCAGGGCAATCAGCCCCAGCATTTT
>TRBJ2-2|-|TRBV9|-
CASSADRGRTGELFF
TGTGCCAGCAGCGCAGACAGAGGAAGAACCGGGGAGCTGTTTTTT
>TRBJ2-7|-|TRBV5-4|-
CASSLDYSSYEQYF
TGTGCCAGCAGCTTGGACTACTCCTCCTACGAGCAGTACTTC
>TRBJ2-1|TRBD2|TRBV15|-
CATSRGTSGSRSEQFF
TGTGCCACCAGCAGAGGTACTAGCGGGAGCCGCAGTGAGCAGTTCTTC
>TRBJ1-5|-|TRBV11-2|-
CASSLVQGSQPQHF
TGTGCCAGCAGCTTAGTACAGGGCAGTCAGCCCCAGCATTTT
>TRBJ2-5|TRBD1|TRBV5-4|-
CASSLAQGVRFQETQYF
TGTGCCAGCAGCTTGGCTCAGGGGGTAAGGTTCCAAGAGACCCAGTACTTC
>TRBJ2-7|-|TRBV19|-
CASSIIGDREQYF
TGTGCCAGTAGTATAATAGGAGACCGCGAGCAGTACTTC
>TRBJ1-5|TRBD1|TRBV28|-
CASRRTGDSNQPQHF
TGTGCCAGCAGGAGGACAGGGGATAGCAATCAGCCCCAGCATTTT
>TRBJ2-5|TRBD1|TRBV29-1|-
CSAGQGSETQYF
TGCAGCGCAGGACAGGGTTCGGAGACCCAGTACTTC
>TRBJ2-5|TRBD2|TRBV7-2|-
CASSPNSGAQETQYF
TGTGCCAGCAGCCCGAATAGCGGGGCACAAGAGACCCAGTACTTC
>TRBJ1-5|-|TRBV19|-
CASSIDAQLGQPQHF
TGTGCCAGTAGTATAGACGCCCAACTCGGACAGCCCCAGCATTTT
>TRBJ2-3|-|TRBV15|many
CATSPRTLGDTQYF
TGTGCCACCAGCCCAAGGACCCTCGGAGATACGCAGTATTTT
>TRBJ2-5|-|TRBV5-1|-
CASSLHSTQTQYF
TGCGCCAGCAGCTTGCACAGTACCCAGACCCAGTACTTC
>TRBJ2-6|-|TRBV2|-
CASIGALGANVLTF
TGTGCCAGCATTGGGGCTCTCGGGGCCAACGTCCTGACTTTC
>TRBJ2-1|TRBD1|TRBV5-5|once
CASSFWDSSYNEQFF
TGTGCCAGCAGCTTTTGGGACAGCTCCTACAATGAGCAGTTCTTC
>TRBJ2-3|-|TRBV21-1|-
CASSKVSTDTQYF
TGTGCCAGCAGCAAAGTTAGCACAGATACGCAGTATTTT
>TRBJ2-7|-|TRBV25-1|few
CASSERVGHEQYF
TGTGCCAGCAGTGAAAGGGTGGGGCACGAGCAGTACTTC
>TRBJ1-2|-|TRBV11-2|once
CASSLAPTGDNPYGYTF
TGTGCCAGCAGCTTAGCTCCCACAGGAGACAATCCTTATGGCTACACCTTC
>TRBJ2-7|TRBD2|TRBV7-9|-
CASSSRRLAGEDGEQYF
TGTGCCAGCAGCTCCCGGAGACTAGCGGGAGAGGACGGCGAGCAGTACTTC
>TRBJ1-1|TRBD1|TRBV9|-
CASTPSGTGGTEAFF
TGTGCCAGCACCCCTTCCGGGACAGGGGGCACTGAAGCTTTCTTT
>TRBJ2-1|-|TRBV7-6|few
CASSLRGLAASSYNEQFF
TGTGCCAGCAGCTTAAGGGGGTTAGCGGCCTCCTCCTACAATGAGCAGTTCTTC
>TRBJ1-5|TRBD1|TRBV30|-
CAWEEPGTDVNSNQPQHF
TGTGCCTGGGAGGAGCCCGGGACAGACGTCAATAGCAATCAGCCCCAGCATTTT
>TRBJ1-2|-|TRBV6-1|-
CASMLGSPLGGYTF
TGTGCCAGCATGTTGGGATCCCCGTTGGGTGGCTACACCTTC
>TRBJ2-7|TRBD1|TRBV18|-
CASSQTGKNYEQYF
TGTGCCAGCTCACAGACAGGGAAAAACTACGAGCAGTACTTC
>TRBJ1-5|-|TRBV21-1|-
CASSKAGYGNQPQHF
TGTGCCAGCAGCAAAGCGGGATACGGCAATCAGCCCCAGCATTTT